The 20 T cell receptor beta chains presented below share a single source sample, sequenced in a study of blood T cell repertoires in COVID-19. Only in-frame clones appear in the TCRdb table, and some are missing; sequencing was by immunoSEQ multiplex PCR. In the table there are around 82,000 clones, 89% of which are singletons. The sequencing input was peripheral blood. Receptors originate from a man between 65 and 85 years old with active or convalescent COVID-19.

The rearrangement links TRBV15 to TRBJ1-1; 7 bases align to TRBD1. Per germline, CDR1 LNHNV and CDR2 YYDKDF (reference sequence). Trimming removed 3 bases from V and 5 bases from J; junction bases left unmatched: 3. The CDR3 is made up of 13 amino acids. CDR3 bases: TGTGCCACCAGCAGTCACAGGGGAACTGAAGCTTTCTTT. This sequence encodes CATSSHRGTEAFF.

This clone has just one count. The chain links TRBV6-2 or TRBV6-3 to TRBJ2-7, with 7 bases lining up with TRBD1. Germline trimming cut 4 bases from V and 0 bases from J; bases unmatched to any gene: 18. The CDR3 runs 19 residues. From germline, CDR1 is MNHEY and CDR2 SVGEGT. CDR3: CASSSRGINRGRSSYEQYF. The CDR3 nucleotides read TGTGCCAGCAGTTCCAGGGGTATAAACAGGGGCCGAAGCTCCTACGAGCAGTACTTC.

This chain connects TRBV7-2 to TRBJ2-2; D remains ambiguous. The V and J ends lost 5 bases and 6 bases respectively, with 10 bases between them. This CDR3 comprises 13 residues. CDR1 and CDR2 (germline): SGHTA, FQGNSA. DNA of the CDR3: TGTGCCAGCAGCCTCGGAAGCGCCGGGGAGCTGTTTTTT. This gives the protein CASSLGSAGELFF.

This chain connects TRBV3-1 (or the pseudogene TRBV3-2) to TRBJ1-2; 9 bases match TRBD1. The germline CDR1 and CDR2 sequences are LGHDT and YNNKEL (reference sequence). With V trimmed by 3 bases and J by 4 bases, 9 bases remained unmatched. The CDR3 extends over 16 amino acids. The CDR3 bases are TGTGCCAGCAGCCATGAAGCGATGGACAGGGGCTATGGCTACACCTTC. Protein sequence: CASSHEAMDRGYGYTF.

The chain uses TRBV10-3 and TRBJ2-3; 8 bases match TRBD2. The CDR3 loop spans 17 amino acids. Germline-derived CDR1 and CDR2 are ENHRY and SYGVKD. The junction had 11 bases not matched to a gene; V was cut back by 2 bases and J by 4 bases. CDR3: CAISESRSGGVPDTQYF. CDR3 nucleotide sequence: TGTGCCATCAGTGAGAGCAGGAGCGGGGGAGTCCCAGATACGCAGTATTTT.

This chain uses TRBV27 with TRBJ1-2; D perhaps matches TRBD1 (6 bases). The ends were cut back, 5 bases at V and 5 bases at J, with 12 bases in the middle. CDR3 length: 13 amino acids. Germline lookup yields CDR1 MNHEY and CDR2 SMNVEV (reference sequence). CDR3 amino acids: CASSPNTGYGYTF. The CDR3 DNA is TGTGCCAGCAGTCCAAACACAGGGTATGGCTACACCTTC.

The J gene is TRBJ2-6, the V gene TRBV6-1; possible D gene TRBD1, 5 bases. V was trimmed by 3 bases and J by 1 base, leaving 13 bases between them. Germline lookup yields CDR1 MNHNS and CDR2 SASEGT. The CDR3 consists of 17 residues. CDR3 nucleotides: TGTGCCAGCAGTGACAGGGCAGGGCATTCTGGGGCCAACGTCCTGACTTTC. As protein: CASSDRAGHSGANVLTF.

The J gene is TRBJ1-5, the V gene TRBV28; the match to TRBD1 covers 8 bases. Germline V lookup: CDR1 MDHEN, CDR2 SYDVKM. The CDR3 has 15 amino acids. J lost 5 bases, V lost 4 bases, and 7 bases had no gene match. DNA for the CDR3: TGTGCCAGCAGTTCCGTCGGACAGGGCTATCAGCCCCAGCATTTT. Protein product: CASSSVGQGYQPQHF.

V usage is TRBV5-1 and J usage is TRBJ1-4; no clear D gene. The CDR3 totals 16 residues. The germline gives CDR1 SGHRS, CDR2 YFSETQ. Trimming stripped 4 bases from V and 8 bases from J, with 21 bases between. The chain's CDR3 is CASSPYVGSRGEKLFF. CDR3 nucleotides: TGCGCCAGCAGCCCTTACGTCGGGTCCAGAGGAGAAAAACTGTTTTTT. Together with reference TRBV5-1 and TRBJ1-4, the CDR3 gives the full variable domain: KAGVTQTPRYLIKTRGQQVTLSCSPISGHRSVSWYQQTPGQGLQFLFEYFSETQRNKGNFPGRFSGRQFSNSRSEMNVSTLELGDSALYLCASSPYVGSRGEKLFFGSGTQLSVL.

The gene calls are TRBV12-3 or TRBV12-4 and TRBJ1-2, with TRBD1 as a possible D gene (6 bases). V shed 6 bases and J shed 4 bases, with 12 bases lying between them. The CDR3 runs 13 residues. CDR3 protein: CASRPTGFYGYTF. The DNA of the CDR3 is TGTGCCAGCAGGCCAACAGGGTTCTATGGCTACACCTTC.

Only a few counts were recorded for this clone. This chain links TRBV2 with TRBJ1-6; D uncertain. The CDR3 has 16 amino acids. V was cut by 2 bases and J by 0 bases, with 8 bases left in between. Germline V gives CDR1 SNHLY, CDR2 FYNNEI. DNA of the CDR3: TGTGCCAGCAGTGAATCCCTTAGCTCCTATAATTCACCCCTCCACTTT. Translated: CASSESLSSYNSPLHF.

Comments on this clone: The junction differs from germline at one of its ends, possibly a read error. The CDR3 loop is CASTGLAQNIQYF. DNA for the CDR3: TGTGCCTCTACCGGACTAGCCCAAAACATTCAGTACTTC. The rearrangement links TRBV30 to TRBJ2-4, with 8 bases matching TRBD2. Germline V gene lookup returns CDR1 GTSNPN and CDR2 SVGIG (reference sequence). The CDR3 runs to 13 residues.

This clone was observed a few times. V usage is TRBV5-4 and J usage is TRBJ1-2, with 9 bases fitting TRBD1. Looked up from germline, CDR1 is SGHNT and CDR2 is YYREEE (reference sequence). The CDR3 covers 14 residues. The ends lost 3 bases at V and 2 bases at J; junction bases unmatched: 2. The CDR3 loop is CASSSGTGNYGYTF. The CDR3 nucleotides read TGTGCCAGCAGCTCCGGGACAGGGAACTATGGCTACACCTTC.

The chain carries TRBV28 and TRBJ1-2; 7 bases line up with TRBD1. Germline V CDR1 and CDR2: MDHEN, SYDVKM. The trim removed 3 bases at V and 1 base at J, leaving 11 bases unmatched. The CDR3 runs 17 residues. CDR3 bases: TGTGCCAGCAGTTTTACCCAGGGGGACATCCTTAACTATGGCTACACCTTC. Translated: CASSFTQGDILNYGYTF.

Here the CDR3 DNA reads TGTGCCAGCAGGCCTGGAGATAATTCACCCCTCCACTTT. Translating gives CASRPGDNSPLHF. The gene calls are TRBV28 and TRBJ1-6; D unresolved. The CDR3 totals 13 residues. Trimming took off 6 bases at V and 5 bases at J, with 8 bases between the two ends. CDR1 and CDR2 (germline): MDHEN, SYDVKM.

The chain recombines TRBV11-2 with TRBJ2-5, with TRBD1 as a possible D gene (7 bases). V lost 0 bases and J lost 1, with 12 bases in between. CDR1 and CDR2 from the germline V gene are SGHAT and FQNNGV. The CDR3 loop spans 16 amino acids. The CDR3 loop is CASSLETGRSQETQYF. As DNA, the CDR3 is TGTGCCAGCAGCTTAGAGACAGGGAGGTCCCAAGAGACCCAGTACTTC.

This clone was seen a few times. The chain is built from TRBV5-5 and TRBJ1-4; 7 bases match TRBD1. Per germline, CDR1 SGHKS and CDR2 YYEKEE (reference sequence). V lost 9 bases, J lost 6 bases, and 11 bases stayed unmatched. The CDR3 has 14 residues. In nucleotides, the CDR3 is TGTGCCACGGCTCTGTGGGACAGCGATGAAAAACTGTTTTTT. Translation: CATALWDSDEKLFF.

J is TRBJ1-6 and V is TRBV15, with TRBD1 identical over 8 bases. The V gene end was trimmed by 2 bases and the J gene end by 9 bases; junction bases not matched to a gene: 6. The CDR3 length is 15 residues. The germline V gene encodes CDR1 LNHNV and CDR2 YYDKDF (reference sequence). The CDR3 DNA sequence: TGTGCCACCAGCAGATTTACAGGGGGAGTTTCACCCCTCCACTTT. It specifies CATSRFTGGVSPLHF.

This clone has only one observation. This sequence joins TRBV6-4 and TRBJ1-5; 10 bases agree with TRBD1. V lost 10 bases and J lost 4; bases outside the gene matches: 13. Germline-derived CDR1 and CDR2 are MRHNA and SNTAGT. The CDR3 extends over 16 amino acids. The CDR3 loop reads CAKGDRGRGGNQPQHF. The DNA for the CDR3 is TGTGCCAAAGGGGACAGGGGAAGAGGTGGGAATCAGCCCCAGCATTTT.

V and J are TRBV6-6 and TRBJ1-2, with D tentatively TRBD1 (5 bases). The germline V gene encodes CDR1 MNHNY and CDR2 SVGAGI (reference sequence). The CDR3 sequence is 14 residues long. V lost 5 bases, J lost 4 bases, and 14 bases lay in between. CDR3 protein: CASSAQGWAYGYTF. The CDR3 nucleotides read TGTGCCAGCAGTGCGCAGGGTTGGGCCTATGGCTACACCTTC.